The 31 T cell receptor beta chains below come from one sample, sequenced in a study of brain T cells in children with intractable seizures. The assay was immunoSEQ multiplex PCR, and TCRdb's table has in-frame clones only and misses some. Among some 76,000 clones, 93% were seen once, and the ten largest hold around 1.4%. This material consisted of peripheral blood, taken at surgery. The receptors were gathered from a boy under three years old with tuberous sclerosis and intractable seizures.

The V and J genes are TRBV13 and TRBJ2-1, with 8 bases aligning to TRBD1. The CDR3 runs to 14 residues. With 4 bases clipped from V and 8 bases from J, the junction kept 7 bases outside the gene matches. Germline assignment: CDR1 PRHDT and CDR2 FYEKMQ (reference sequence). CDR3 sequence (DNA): TGTGCCAGCAGCTCAGGCAGGGGGCGAGATGAGCAGTTCTTC. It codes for CASSSGRGRDEQFF.

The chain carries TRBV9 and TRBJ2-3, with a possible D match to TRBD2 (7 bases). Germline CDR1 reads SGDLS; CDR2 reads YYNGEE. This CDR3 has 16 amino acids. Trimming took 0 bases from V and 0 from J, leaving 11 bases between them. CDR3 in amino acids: CASSVERGGSTDTQYF. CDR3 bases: TGTGCCAGCAGCGTAGAGAGGGGGGGAAGCACAGATACGCAGTATTTT.

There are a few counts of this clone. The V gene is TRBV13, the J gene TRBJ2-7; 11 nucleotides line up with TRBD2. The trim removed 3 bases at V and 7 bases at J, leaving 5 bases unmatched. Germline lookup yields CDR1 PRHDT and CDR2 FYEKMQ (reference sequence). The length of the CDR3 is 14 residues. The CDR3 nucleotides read TGTGCCAGCAGCTTCGTAGCGGGGGGGCCGGAGCAGTACTTC. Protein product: CASSFVAGGPEQYF. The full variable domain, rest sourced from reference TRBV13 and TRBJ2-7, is AAGVIQSPRHLIKEKRETATLKCYPIPRHDTVYWYQQGPGQDPQFLISFYEKMQSDKGSIPDRFSAQQFSDYHSELNMSSLELGDSALYFCASSFVAGGPEQYFGPGTRLTVT.

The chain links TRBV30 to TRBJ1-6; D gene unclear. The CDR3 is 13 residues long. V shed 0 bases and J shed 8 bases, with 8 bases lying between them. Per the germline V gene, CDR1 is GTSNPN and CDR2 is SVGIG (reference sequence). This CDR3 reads CAWSVQSHSPLHF. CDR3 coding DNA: TGTGCCTGGAGTGTACAGTCCCATTCACCCCTCCACTTT.

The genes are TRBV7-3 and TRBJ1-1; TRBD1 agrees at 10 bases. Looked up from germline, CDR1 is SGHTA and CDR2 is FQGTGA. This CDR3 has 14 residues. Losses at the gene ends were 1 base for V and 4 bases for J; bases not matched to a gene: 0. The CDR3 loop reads CASSLRQGATEAFF. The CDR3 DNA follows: TGTGCCAGCAGCTTAAGACAGGGGGCCACTGAAGCTTTCTTT.

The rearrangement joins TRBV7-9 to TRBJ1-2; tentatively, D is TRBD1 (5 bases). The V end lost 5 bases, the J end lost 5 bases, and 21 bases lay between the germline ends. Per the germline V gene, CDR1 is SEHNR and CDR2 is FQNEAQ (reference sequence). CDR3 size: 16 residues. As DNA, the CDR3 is TGTGCCAGCAGCGTCCGAAAGGTGGGGGAAGATTATGGCTACACCTTC. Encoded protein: CASSVRKVGEDYGYTF.

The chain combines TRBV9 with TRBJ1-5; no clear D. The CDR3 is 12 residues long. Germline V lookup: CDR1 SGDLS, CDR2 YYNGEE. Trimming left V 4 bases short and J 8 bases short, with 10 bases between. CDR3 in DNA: TGTGCCAGCAGCTCGGACGGGGAGCCCCAGCATTTT. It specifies CASSSDGEPQHF.

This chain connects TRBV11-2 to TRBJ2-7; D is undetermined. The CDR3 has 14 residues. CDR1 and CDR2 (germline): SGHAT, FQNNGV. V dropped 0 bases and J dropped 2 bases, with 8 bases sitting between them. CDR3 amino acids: CASSLDWDTYEQYF. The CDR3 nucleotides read TGTGCCAGCAGCTTAGATTGGGATACCTACGAGCAGTACTTC.

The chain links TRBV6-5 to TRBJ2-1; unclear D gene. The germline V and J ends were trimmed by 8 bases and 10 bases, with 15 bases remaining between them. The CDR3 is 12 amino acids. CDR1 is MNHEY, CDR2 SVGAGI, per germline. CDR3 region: CASRTTPGEQFF. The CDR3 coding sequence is TGTGCCAGCCGTACGACCCCCGGCGAGCAGTTCTTC.

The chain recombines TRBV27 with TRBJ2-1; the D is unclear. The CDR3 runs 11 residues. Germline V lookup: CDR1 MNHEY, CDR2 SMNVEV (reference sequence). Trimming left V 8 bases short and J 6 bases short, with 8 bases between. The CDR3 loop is CASGRSNEQFF. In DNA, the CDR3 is TGTGCCAGCGGCCGATCCAATGAGCAGTTCTTC.

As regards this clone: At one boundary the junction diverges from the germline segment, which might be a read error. The CDR3 sequence is CASSLSSSPVF. CDR3 nucleotides: TGTGCCAGCAGCTTGTCCTCCTCCCCCGTCTTT. The V gene is TRBV5-5, the J gene TRBJ1-1, with D unresolved. Germline lookup yields CDR1 SGHKS and CDR2 YYEKEE (reference sequence). The CDR3 is 11 residues long.

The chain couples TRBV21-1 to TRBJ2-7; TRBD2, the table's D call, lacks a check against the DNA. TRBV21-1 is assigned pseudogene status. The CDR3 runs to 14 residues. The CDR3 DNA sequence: TGTGCCAGCAGCCCCAGGACTAGCGGGTACGAGCAGTACTTC. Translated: CASSPRTSGYEQYF.

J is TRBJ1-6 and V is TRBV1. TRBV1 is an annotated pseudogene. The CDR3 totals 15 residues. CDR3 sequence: CTSRGYRIYNSPLHF. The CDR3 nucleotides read TGCACCAGCAGGGGGTACAGAATTTATAATTCACCCCTCCACTTT.

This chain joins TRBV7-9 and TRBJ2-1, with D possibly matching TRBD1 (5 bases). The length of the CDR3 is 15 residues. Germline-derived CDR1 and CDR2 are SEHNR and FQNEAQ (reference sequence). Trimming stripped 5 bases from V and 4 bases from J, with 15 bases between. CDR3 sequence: CASSRLTSGYNEQFF. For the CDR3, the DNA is TGTGCCAGCAGCCGCCTAACCTCAGGGTACAATGAGCAGTTCTTC.

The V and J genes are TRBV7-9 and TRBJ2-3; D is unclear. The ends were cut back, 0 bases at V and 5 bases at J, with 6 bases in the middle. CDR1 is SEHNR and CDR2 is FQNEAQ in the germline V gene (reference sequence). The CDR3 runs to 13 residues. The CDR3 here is CASSLAVKDTQYF. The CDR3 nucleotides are TGTGCCAGCAGCTTAGCGGTCAAAGATACGCAGTATTTT. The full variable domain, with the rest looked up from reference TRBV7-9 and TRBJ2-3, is DTGVSQNPRHKITKRGQNVTFRCDPISEHNRLYWYRQTLGQGPEFLTYFQNEAQLEKSRLLSDRFSAERPKGSFSTLEIQRTEQGDSAMYLCASSLAVKDTQYFGPGTRLTVL.

The CDR3 sequence: CASSWRLGGNTGELFF. The CDR3 coding sequence is TGTGCCAGTAGTTGGCGGTTGGGGGGGAACACCGGGGAGCTGTTTTTT. V usage is TRBV19 and J usage is TRBJ2-2, with a possible D match to TRBD2 (6 bases). The V gene lost 5 bases and the J gene lost 1 base, with 14 bases spanning the gap. The CDR3 covers 16 residues. CDR1 is LNHDA, CDR2 SQIVND, per germline (reference sequence).

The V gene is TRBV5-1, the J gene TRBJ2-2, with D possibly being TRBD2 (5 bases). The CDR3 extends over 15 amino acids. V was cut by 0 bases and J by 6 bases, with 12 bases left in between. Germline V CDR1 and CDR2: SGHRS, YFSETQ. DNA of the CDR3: TGCGCCAGCAGCTTGGGAGGGAATGACGCCGGGGAGCTGTTTTTT. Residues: CASSLGGNDAGELFF.

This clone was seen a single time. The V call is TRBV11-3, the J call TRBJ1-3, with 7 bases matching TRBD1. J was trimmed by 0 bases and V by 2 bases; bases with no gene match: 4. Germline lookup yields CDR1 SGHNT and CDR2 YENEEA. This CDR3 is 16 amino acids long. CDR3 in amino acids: CASSLWGDSSGNTIYF. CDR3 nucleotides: TGTGCCAGCAGCTTATGGGGGGACAGCTCTGGAAACACCATATATTTT.

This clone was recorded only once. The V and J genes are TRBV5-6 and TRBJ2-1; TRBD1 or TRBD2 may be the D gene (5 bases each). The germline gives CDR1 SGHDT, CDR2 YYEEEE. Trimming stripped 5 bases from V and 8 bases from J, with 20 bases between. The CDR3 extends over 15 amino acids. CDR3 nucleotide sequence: TGTGCCAGCAGTCGTGGGGGATCCCATTTCCATGAGCAGTTCTTC. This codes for CASSRGGSHFHEQFF.

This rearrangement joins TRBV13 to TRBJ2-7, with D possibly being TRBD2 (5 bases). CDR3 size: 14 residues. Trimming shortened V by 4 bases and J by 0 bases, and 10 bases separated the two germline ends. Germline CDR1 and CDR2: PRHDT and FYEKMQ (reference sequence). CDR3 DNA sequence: TGTGCCAGCAGCTCCGGGATCCGCTCCTACGAGCAGTACTTC. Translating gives CASSSGIRSYEQYF.

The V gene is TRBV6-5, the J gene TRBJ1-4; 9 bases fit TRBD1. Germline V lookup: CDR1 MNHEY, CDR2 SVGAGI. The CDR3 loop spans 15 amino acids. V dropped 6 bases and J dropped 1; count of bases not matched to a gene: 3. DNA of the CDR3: TGTGCCAGCAGCGAGACAGGGGGAACTAATGAAAAACTGTTTTTT. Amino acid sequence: CASSETGGTNEKLFF.

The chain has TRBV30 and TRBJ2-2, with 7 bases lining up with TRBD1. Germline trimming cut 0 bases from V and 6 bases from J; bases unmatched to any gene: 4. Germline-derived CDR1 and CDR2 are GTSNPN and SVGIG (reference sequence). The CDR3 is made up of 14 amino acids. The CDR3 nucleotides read TGTGCCTGGAGTGTAGGCCAGGGGGCCGGGGAGCTGTTTTTT. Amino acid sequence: CAWSVGQGAGELFF.

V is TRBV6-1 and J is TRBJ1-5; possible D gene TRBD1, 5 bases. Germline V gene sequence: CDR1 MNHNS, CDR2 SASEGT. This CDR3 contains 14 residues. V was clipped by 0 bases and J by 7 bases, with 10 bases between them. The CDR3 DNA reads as TGTGCCAGCAGTGAAGCTTTCAGGACACAGCCCCAGCATTTT. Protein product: CASSEAFRTQPQHF.

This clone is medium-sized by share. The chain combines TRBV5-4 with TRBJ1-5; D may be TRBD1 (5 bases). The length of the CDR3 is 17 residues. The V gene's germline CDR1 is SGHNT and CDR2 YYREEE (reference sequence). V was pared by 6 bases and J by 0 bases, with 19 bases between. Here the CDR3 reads CASMTDTAAYSNQPQHF. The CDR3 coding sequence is TGTGCCAGCATGACGGACACCGCCGCATATAGCAATCAGCCCCAGCATTTT.

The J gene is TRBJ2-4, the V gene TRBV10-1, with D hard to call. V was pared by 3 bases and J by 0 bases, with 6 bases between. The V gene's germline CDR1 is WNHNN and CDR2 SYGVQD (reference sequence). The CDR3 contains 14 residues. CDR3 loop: CASSDQVAKNIQYF. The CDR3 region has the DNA TGCGCCAGCAGTGACCAGGTAGCCAAAAACATTCAGTACTTC.

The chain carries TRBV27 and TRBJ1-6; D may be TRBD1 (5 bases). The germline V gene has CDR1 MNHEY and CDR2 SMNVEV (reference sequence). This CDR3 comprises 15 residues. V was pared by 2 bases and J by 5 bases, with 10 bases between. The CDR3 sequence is CASSLGGTHNSPLHF. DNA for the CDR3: TGTGCCAGCAGTTTAGGGGGGACTCATAATTCACCCCTCCACTTT.

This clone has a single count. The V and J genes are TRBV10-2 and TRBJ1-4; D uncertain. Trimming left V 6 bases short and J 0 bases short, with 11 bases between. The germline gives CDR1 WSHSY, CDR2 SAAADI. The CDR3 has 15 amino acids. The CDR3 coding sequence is TGCGCCAGCAGGGAGGGTTCTGCAACTAATGAAAAACTGTTTTTT. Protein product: CASREGSATNEKLFF.

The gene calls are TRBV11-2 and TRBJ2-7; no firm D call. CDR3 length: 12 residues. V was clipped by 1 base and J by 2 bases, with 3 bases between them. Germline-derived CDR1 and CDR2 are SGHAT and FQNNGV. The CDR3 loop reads CASSLGAYEQYF. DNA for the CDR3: TGTGCCAGCAGCTTAGGGGCCTACGAGCAGTACTTC.

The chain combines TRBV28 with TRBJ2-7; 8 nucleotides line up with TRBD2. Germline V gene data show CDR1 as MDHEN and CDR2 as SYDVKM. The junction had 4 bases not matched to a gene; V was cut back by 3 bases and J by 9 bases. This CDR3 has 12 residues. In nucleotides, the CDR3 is TGTGCCAGCAGTTTCAGCGGGGGCGGGCAGTACTTC. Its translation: CASSFSGGGQYF.

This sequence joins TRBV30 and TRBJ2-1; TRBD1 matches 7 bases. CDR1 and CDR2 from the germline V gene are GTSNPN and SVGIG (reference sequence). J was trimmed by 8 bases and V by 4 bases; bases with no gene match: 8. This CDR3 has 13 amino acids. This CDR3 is CAWNPTGNDEQFF. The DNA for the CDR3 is TGTGCCTGGAATCCGACAGGGAATGATGAGCAGTTCTTC.

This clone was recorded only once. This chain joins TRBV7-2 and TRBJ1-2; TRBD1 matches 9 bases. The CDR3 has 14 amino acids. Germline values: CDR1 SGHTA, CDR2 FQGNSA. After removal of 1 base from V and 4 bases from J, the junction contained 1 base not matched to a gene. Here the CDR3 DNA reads TGTGCCAGCAGCTTAGGGGACAGGGCCTATGGCTACACCTTC. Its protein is CASSLGDRAYGYTF. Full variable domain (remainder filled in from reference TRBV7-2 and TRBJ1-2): GAGVSQSPSNKVTEKGKDVELRCDPISGHTALYWYRQSLGQGLEFLIYFQGNSAPDKSGLPSDRFSAERTGGSVSTLTIQRTQQEDSAVYLCASSLGDRAYGYTFGSGTRLTVV.